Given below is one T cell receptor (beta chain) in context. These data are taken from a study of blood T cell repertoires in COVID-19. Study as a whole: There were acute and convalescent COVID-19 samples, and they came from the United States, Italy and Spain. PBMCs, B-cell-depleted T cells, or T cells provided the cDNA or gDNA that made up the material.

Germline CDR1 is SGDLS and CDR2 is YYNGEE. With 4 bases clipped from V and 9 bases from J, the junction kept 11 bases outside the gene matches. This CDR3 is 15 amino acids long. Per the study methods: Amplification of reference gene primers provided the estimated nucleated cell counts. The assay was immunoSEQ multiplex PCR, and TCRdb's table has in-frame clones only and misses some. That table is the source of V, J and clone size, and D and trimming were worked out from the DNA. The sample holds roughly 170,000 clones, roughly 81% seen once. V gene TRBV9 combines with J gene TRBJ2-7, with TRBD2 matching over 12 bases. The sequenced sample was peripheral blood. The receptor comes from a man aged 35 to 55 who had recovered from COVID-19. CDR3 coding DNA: TGTGCCAGCAGCCCTGGGGCACTAGCGGGAGGTTTGCAGTACTTC. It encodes CASSPGALAGGLQYF.